A single sample gave rise to the 24 T cell receptor beta chains below, sequenced in a study of T cell repertoires in cytomegalovirus infection. TCRdb passed the reads through MiXCR, listing each CDR3 protein once. The sample shows about 360,000 distinct CDR3 sequences, 18% of them seen only once. Material for sequencing was PBMCs. The receptors originated from a human donor in good health (CMV status not recorded). Some clones in this sample may be carry-over from other donors' samples.

The rearrangement links TRBV12-3 or TRBV12-4 to TRBJ1-2; D remains ambiguous. This CDR3 is built from 13 residues. V lost 2 bases, J lost 3 bases, and 7 bases lay in between. CDR3 sequence: CASSLWGDYGYTF. CDR3 nucleotides: TGTGCCAGCAGTTTATGGGGAGACTATGGCTACACCTTC.

This clonotype was seen many times. The V call is TRBV7-2, the J call TRBJ2-7; no reliable D call. Germline assignment: CDR1 SGHTA and CDR2 FQGNSA. The CDR3 loop spans 16 amino acids. V was shortened by 4 bases and J by 5 bases, with 21 bases between the two germline ends. For the CDR3, the DNA is TGTGCCAGCAGCTCTAGGCCCAGGCCTTTCCCAGACGAGCAGTACTTC. This encodes CASSSRPRPFPDEQYF.

V gene TRBV20-1 combines with J gene TRBJ1-6, with a weak D call TRBD1 (6 bases). The germline CDR1 and CDR2 sequences are DFQATT and SNEGSKA (reference sequence). This CDR3 spans 14 amino acids. The ends were cut back, 2 bases at V and 6 bases at J, with 11 bases in the middle. The CDR3 nucleotides are TGCAGTGCTAGACGAACGGACAGTAATTCACCCCTCCACTTT. Translation gives CSARRTDSNSPLHF.

At least ten counts were recorded for this clonotype. The rearrangement uses TRBV10-3 and TRBJ2-1; 7 nucleotides align to TRBD1. Germline CDR1 is ENHRY and CDR2 is SYGVKD. V was pared by 0 bases and J by 0 bases, with 5 bases of the junction left unmatched. The CDR3 sequence is 17 residues long. The CDR3 loop reads CAISESIPGGSYNEQFF. DNA for the CDR3: TGTGCCATCAGTGAGTCCATCCCAGGGGGCTCCTACAATGAGCAGTTCTTC.

The sample holds a few counts of this clonotype. The chain recombines TRBV12-5 with TRBJ2-1, with TRBD1 as a possible D gene (6 bases). CDR3 length equals 13 residues. Germline assignment: CDR1 LGHNT and CDR2 FRNRAP. The V end lost 6 bases, the J end lost 9 bases, and 15 bases lay between the germline ends. Here the CDR3 reads CASGLQGYGEQFF. CDR3 sequence (DNA): TGTGCTAGTGGCCTCCAGGGGTACGGTGAGCAGTTCTTC.

This clonotype was seen many times. J is TRBJ1-1 and V is TRBV7-2; D not certain. There are 15 residues in the CDR3. The germline V gene encodes CDR1 SGHTA and CDR2 FQGNSA. Trimming stripped 2 bases from V and 1 base from J, with 11 bases between. CDR3 loop: CASSLSAQTNTEAFF. In DNA form, the CDR3 reads TGTGCCAGCAGCTTATCAGCCCAAACGAACACTGAAGCTTTCTTT.

This clonotype was detected a few times. This rearrangement joins TRBV2 to TRBJ1-1; tentatively, D is TRBD1 (5 bases). This CDR3 contains 13 residues. Per the germline V gene, CDR1 is SNHLY and CDR2 is FYNNEI. With 4 bases removed from V and 3 bases from J, the gap between germline ends came to 9 bases. The CDR3 spells CASSGGSYTEAFF. CDR3 bases: TGTGCCAGCAGTGGGGGCAGCTACACTGAAGCTTTCTTT.

V is TRBV28 and J is TRBJ2-7; 10 bases line up with TRBD1. With 1 base clipped from V and 4 bases from J, the junction kept 7 bases outside the gene matches. The CDR3 is 16 amino acids. Germline CDR1 MDHEN, CDR2 SYDVKM. The CDR3 bases are TGTGCCAGCAGTTTATCCGACAGGGGGCAGGGGTACGAGCAGTACTTC. Protein product: CASSLSDRGQGYEQYF.

V usage is TRBV7-2 and J usage is TRBJ2-1; TRBD2 matches 13 bases. The germline V gene encodes CDR1 SGHTA and CDR2 FQGNSA. This CDR3 comprises 14 residues. The V segment lost 11 bases and the J segment 9 bases; nucleotides outside the gene matches: 10. The CDR3 sequence: CAGRLAGGGGEQFF. The CDR3 DNA sequence: TGTGCCGGTCGACTAGCGGGGGGCGGGGGTGAGCAGTTCTTC.

This clonotype was detected ten times or more. V gene TRBV12-3 or TRBV12-4 combines with J gene TRBJ2-7; TRBD2 is a possible D gene (6 bases). This CDR3 spans 14 amino acids. The ends were cut back, 7 bases at V and 1 base at J, with 14 bases in the middle. This CDR3 is CASKPLGSSYEQYF. In nucleotides, the CDR3 is TGTGCCAGCAAACCCCTCGGGAGTTCCTACGAGCAGTACTTC.

V gene TRBV4-1 combines with J gene TRBJ2-5, with TRBD1 matching over 9 bases. J lost 7 bases, V lost 3 bases, and 12 bases had no gene match. The CDR3 extends over 16 amino acids. Germline-derived CDR1 and CDR2 are MGHRA and YSYEKL. CDR3 loop: CASSHPDRGAVVTQYF. CDR3 DNA: TGCGCCAGCAGCCACCCGGACAGGGGCGCTGTAGTGACCCAGTACTTC.

Details on this clonotype: One end of the junction does not line up with germline, which may come from a read error. The chain joins TRBV7-6 to TRBJ1-3; TRBD1 is a possible D gene (5 bases). Germline V gene data show CDR1 as SGHVS and CDR2 as FNYEAQ. CDR3 length equals 18 residues. This CDR3 reads CASSLMGGRGSSGTTIYF. The CDR3 DNA is TGTGCCAGCAGCTTGATGGGAGGGAGGGGAAGCTCTGGAACCACCATTTATTTT.

This clonotype has a count of ten or more. J is TRBJ2-7 and V is TRBV7-2; D is possibly TRBD1 (6 bases). Trimming stripped 5 bases from V and 4 bases from J, with 15 bases between. CDR3 length: 14 amino acids. From germline, CDR1 is SGHTA and CDR2 FQGNSA. DNA for the CDR3: TGTGCCAGCAGCCCAACAGGGACCAATTACGAGCAGTACTTC. Translating gives CASSPTGTNYEQYF.

This clonotype came up a few times. This chain uses TRBV6-5 with TRBJ2-7; 8 bases fit TRBD2. Germline CDR1 reads MNHEY; CDR2 reads SVGAGI. CDR3 length equals 15 residues. Trimming removed 0 bases from V and 4 bases from J; junction bases left unmatched: 5. The DNA of the CDR3 is TGTGCCAGCAGTTACTCAGGACTAGCAATATACGAGCAGTACTTC. Its protein is CASSYSGLAIYEQYF.

CDR3 residues: CSATTGQGGSNQPQHF. CDR3 bases: TGCAGTGCTACGACTGGACAGGGAGGTAGCAATCAGCCCCAGCATTTT. The chain carries TRBV20-1 and TRBJ1-5, with TRBD1 matching over 8 bases. The CDR3 runs to 16 residues. From germline, CDR1 is DFQATT and CDR2 SNEGSKA (reference sequence). Unmatched junction bases numbered 8, after V lost 4 bases and J lost 0 bases.

The rearrangement uses TRBV7-9 and TRBJ2-7, with D unresolved. The CDR3 covers 15 residues. Germline CDR1 reads SEHNR; CDR2 reads FQNEAQ (reference sequence). V dropped 5 bases and J dropped 3 bases, with 17 bases sitting between them. CDR3 protein: CASSEDPRRIYEQYF. CDR3 DNA: TGTGCCAGCAGCGAGGACCCCCGAAGGATCTACGAGCAGTACTTC.

The chain employs TRBV20-1 and TRBJ2-5; weak D call: TRBD1 (6 bases). Trimming left V 6 bases short and J 1 base short, with 18 bases between. Germline loops: CDR1 DFQATT, CDR2 SNEGSKA (reference sequence). This CDR3 is 15 amino acids long. In nucleotides, the CDR3 is TGCAGTGCCCCCCTCACAGGGCTCCCCCAAGAGACCCAGTACTTC. It specifies CSAPLTGLPQETQYF.

The chain carries TRBV28 and TRBJ1-3; no clear D. Trimming stripped 6 bases from V and 5 bases from J, with 8 bases between. Germline V gene lookup returns CDR1 MDHEN and CDR2 SYDVKM. This CDR3 spans 12 amino acids. The CDR3 nucleotides read TGTGCCAGCAGACGATATAGAAACACCATATATTTT. It yields the protein CASRRYRNTIYF.

This clonotype was observed at least ten times. The rearrangement joins TRBV7-9 to TRBJ2-1; the match to TRBD1 covers 9 bases. The CDR3 consists of 15 residues. V lost 5 bases to trimming and J lost 5 bases; unmatched junction nucleotides: 7. Germline V lookup: CDR1 SEHNR, CDR2 FQNEAQ (reference sequence). The CDR3 nucleotides read TGTGCCAGCAGCCCCCCCGGGACAGGGAACAATGAGCAGTTCTTC. It is translated as CASSPPGTGNNEQFF. The full variable domain, with the rest looked up from reference TRBV7-9 and TRBJ2-1, is DTGVSQNPRHKITKRGQNVTFRCDPISEHNRLYWYRQTLGQGPEFLTYFQNEAQLEKSRLLSDRFSAERPKGSFSTLEIQRTEQGDSAMYLCASSPPGTGNNEQFFGPGTRLTVL.

The rearrangement links TRBV4-3 to TRBJ2-5; 9 bases agree with TRBD1. The CDR3 contains 15 residues. Unmatched junction bases numbered 6, after V lost 2 bases and J lost 5 bases. The V gene's germline CDR1 is LGHNA and CDR2 YSLEER. The CDR3 sequence is CASSQLGTGSETQYF. CDR3 bases: TGCGCCAGCAGCCAACTGGGGACAGGGTCGGAGACCCAGTACTTC.

This clonotype was seen just once. The chain employs TRBV7-9 and TRBJ1-4; D is unresolved. The germline V gene encodes CDR1 SEHNR and CDR2 FQNEAQ (reference sequence). CDR3 size: 17 residues. V gave up 0 bases and J gave up 7 bases, with 18 bases separating them. CDR3 region: CASSLAGETSLLEKLFF. CDR3 in DNA: TGTGCCAGCAGCTTAGCGGGAGAGACCTCCCTCCTTGAAAAACTGTTTTTT.

This clonotype has only a few counts. The CDR3 is CASSYRTGAYTDTQYF. CDR3 coding DNA: TGTGCCAGCAGCTACCGGACAGGGGCCTACACAGATACGCAGTATTTT. The J gene is TRBJ2-3, the V gene TRBV11-3, with 9 bases that match TRBD1. The CDR3 covers 16 residues. Germline-derived CDR1 and CDR2 are SGHNT and YENEEA. V gave up 4 bases and J gave up 2 bases; unmatched junction bases: 7.

This clonotype was counted a single time. V usage is TRBV19 and J usage is TRBJ1-1; tentatively, D is TRBD1 (6 bases). This CDR3 is 18 amino acids long. CDR1 and CDR2 from the germline V gene are LNHDA and SQIVND (reference sequence). With 3 bases removed from V and 0 bases from J, the gap between germline ends came to 20 bases. In DNA form, the CDR3 reads TGTGCCAGTAGTATCCATCCCGGGGCAGGGGCTATGAACACTGAAGCTTTCTTT. Its translation is CASSIHPGAGAMNTEAFF.

The V gene is TRBV12-3 or TRBV12-4, the J gene TRBJ2-3, with D uncertain. Trimming cost V 8 bases and J 0 bases, with 12 bases left between them. CDR3 length equals 14 residues. The CDR3 loop is CASGTPPSTDTQYF. In DNA, the CDR3 is TGTGCCAGCGGTACCCCCCCTAGCACAGATACGCAGTATTTT.